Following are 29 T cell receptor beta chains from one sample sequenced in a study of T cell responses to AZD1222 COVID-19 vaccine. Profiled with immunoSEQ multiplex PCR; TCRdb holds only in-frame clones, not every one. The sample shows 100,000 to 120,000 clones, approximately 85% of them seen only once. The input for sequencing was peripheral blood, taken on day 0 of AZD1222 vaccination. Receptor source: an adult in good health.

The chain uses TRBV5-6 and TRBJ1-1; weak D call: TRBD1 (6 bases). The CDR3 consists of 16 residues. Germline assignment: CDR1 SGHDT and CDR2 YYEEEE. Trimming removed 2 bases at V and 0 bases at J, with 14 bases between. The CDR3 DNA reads TGTGCCAGCAGCTTACAGGGAAGGTACATGAACACTGAAGCTTTCTTT. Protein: CASSLQGRYMNTEAFF.

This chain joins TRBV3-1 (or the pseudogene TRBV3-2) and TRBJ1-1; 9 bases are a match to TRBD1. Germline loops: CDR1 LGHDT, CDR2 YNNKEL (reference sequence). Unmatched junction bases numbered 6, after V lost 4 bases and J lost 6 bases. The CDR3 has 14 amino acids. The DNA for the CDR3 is TGTGCCAGCAGCCGGACAGGGGAACGGGCTGAAGCTTTCTTT. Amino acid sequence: CASSRTGERAEAFF.

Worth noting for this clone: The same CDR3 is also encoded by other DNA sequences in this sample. In DNA, the CDR3 is TGTGCCAGCAGTGAGCCAGTCCAAGAGACCCAGTACTTC. It is translated as CASSEPVQETQYF. This sequence joins TRBV6-1 and TRBJ2-5; D remains unclear. Trimming took 3 bases from V and 1 from J, leaving 6 bases between them. The CDR3 runs 13 residues. Per germline, CDR1 MNHNS and CDR2 SASEGT.

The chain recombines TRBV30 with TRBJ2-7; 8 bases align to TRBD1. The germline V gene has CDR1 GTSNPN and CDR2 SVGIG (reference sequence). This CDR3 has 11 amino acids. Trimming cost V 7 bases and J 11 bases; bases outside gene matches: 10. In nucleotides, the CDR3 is TGTGCCTACCAGACAGGGGTGGGGAAGTACTTC. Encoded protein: CAYQTGVGKYF.

CDR3 sequence: CASSLAGNYGYTF. The CDR3 DNA reads as TGTGCCAGCAGTTTGGCGGGTAACTATGGCTACACCTTC. The chain uses TRBV28 and TRBJ1-2, with unresolved D. V lost 3 bases to trimming and J lost 1 base, with 6 bases between them. This CDR3 spans 13 amino acids. Germline V gives CDR1 MDHEN, CDR2 SYDVKM.

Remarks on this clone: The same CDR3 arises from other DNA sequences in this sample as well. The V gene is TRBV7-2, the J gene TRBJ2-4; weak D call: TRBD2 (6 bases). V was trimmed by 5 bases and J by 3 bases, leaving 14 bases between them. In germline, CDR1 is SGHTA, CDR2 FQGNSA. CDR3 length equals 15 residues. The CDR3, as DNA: TGTGCCAGCAGCCCAGGAGGGTTCGGCAAAAACATTCAGTACTTC. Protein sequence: CASSPGGFGKNIQYF.

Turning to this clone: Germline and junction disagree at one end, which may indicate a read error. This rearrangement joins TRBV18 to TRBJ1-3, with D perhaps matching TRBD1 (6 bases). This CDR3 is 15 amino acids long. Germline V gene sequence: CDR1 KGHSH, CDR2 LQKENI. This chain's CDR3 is CASSPQGDSGNTIYF. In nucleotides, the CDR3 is TGTGCCAGCTCTCCACAGGGAGACTCTGGAAACACCATATATTTT.

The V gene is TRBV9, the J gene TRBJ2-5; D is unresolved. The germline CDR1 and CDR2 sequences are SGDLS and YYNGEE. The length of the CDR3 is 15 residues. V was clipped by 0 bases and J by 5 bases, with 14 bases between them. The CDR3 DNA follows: TGTGCCAGCAGCGTAGACCGCTCTGTAGAGGAGACCCAGTACTTC. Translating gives CASSVDRSVEETQYF.

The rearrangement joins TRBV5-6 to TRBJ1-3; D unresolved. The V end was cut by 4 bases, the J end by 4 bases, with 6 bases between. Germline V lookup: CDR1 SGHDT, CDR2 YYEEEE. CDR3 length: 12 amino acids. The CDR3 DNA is TGTGCCAGCAGCCCGGGGGGAAACACCATATATTTT. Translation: CASSPGGNTIYF.

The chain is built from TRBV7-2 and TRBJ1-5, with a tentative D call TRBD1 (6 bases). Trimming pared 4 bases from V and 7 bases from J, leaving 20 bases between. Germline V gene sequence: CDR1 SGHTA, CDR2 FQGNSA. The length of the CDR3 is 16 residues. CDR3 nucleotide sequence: TGTGCCAGCAGCTCCCCCCCACAGGGCTCTGGGCAGCCCCAGCATTTT. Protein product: CASSSPPQGSGQPQHF. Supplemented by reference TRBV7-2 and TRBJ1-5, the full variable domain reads GAGVSQSPSNKVTEKGKDVELRCDPISGHTALYWYRQSLGQGLEFLIYFQGNSAPDKSGLPSDRFSAERTGGSVSTLTIQRTQQEDSAVYLCASSSPPQGSGQPQHFGDGTRLSIL.

CDR3 residues: CASSDQGLSGNTIYF. The CDR3 nucleotides read TGTGCCAGCAGCGACCAGGGGCTCTCTGGAAACACCATATATTTT. The rearrangement joins TRBV7-9 to TRBJ1-3, with a possible D match to TRBD1 (6 bases). From germline, CDR1 is SEHNR and CDR2 FQNEAQ (reference sequence). The CDR3 is made up of 15 amino acids. V was trimmed by 5 bases and J by 0 bases, leaving 11 bases between them. Variable domain in full (rest from reference TRBV7-9 and TRBJ1-3): DTGVSQNPRHKITKRGQNVTFRCDPISEHNRLYWYRQTLGQGPEFLTYFQNEAQLEKSRLLSDRFSAERPKGSFSTLEIQRTEQGDSAMYLCASSDQGLSGNTIYFGEGSWLTVV.

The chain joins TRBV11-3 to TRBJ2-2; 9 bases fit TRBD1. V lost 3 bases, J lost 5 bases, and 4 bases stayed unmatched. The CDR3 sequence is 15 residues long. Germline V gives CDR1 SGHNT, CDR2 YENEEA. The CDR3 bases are TGTGCCAGCAGCTTGGGGACAGGGAGGACCGGGGAGCTGTTTTTT. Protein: CASSLGTGRTGELFF.

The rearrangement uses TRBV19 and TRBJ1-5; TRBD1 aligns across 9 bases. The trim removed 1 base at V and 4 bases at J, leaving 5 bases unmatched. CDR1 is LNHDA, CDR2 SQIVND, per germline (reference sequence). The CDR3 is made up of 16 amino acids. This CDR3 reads CASSIGPTGGNQPQHF. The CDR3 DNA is TGTGCCAGTAGTATAGGGCCGACAGGGGGTAATCAGCCCCAGCATTTT.

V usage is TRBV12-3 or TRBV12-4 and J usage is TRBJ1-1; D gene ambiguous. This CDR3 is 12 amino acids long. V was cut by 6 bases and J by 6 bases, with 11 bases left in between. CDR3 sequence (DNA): TGTGCCAGCAGCCGCGGGATGTCTGAAGCTTTCTTT. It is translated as CASSRGMSEAFF.

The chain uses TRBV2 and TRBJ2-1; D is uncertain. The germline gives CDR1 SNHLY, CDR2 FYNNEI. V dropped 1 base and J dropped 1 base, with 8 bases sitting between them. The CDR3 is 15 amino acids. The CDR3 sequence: CASSEGGFSYNEQFF. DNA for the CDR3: TGTGCCAGCAGTGAAGGCGGTTTTTCCTACAATGAGCAGTTCTTC.

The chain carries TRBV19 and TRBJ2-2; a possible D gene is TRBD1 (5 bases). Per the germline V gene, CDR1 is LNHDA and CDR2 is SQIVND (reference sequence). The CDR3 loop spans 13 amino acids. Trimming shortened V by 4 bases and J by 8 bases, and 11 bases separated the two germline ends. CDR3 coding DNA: TGTGCCAGTAGTACAAGACAGTTTGGGGAGCTGTTTTTT. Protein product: CASSTRQFGELFF.

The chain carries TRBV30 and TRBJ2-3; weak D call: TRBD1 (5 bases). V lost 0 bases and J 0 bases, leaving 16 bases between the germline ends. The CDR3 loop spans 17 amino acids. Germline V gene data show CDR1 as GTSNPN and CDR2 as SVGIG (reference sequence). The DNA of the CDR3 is TGTGCCTGGAGTGTACGAAGGGGCCTGCCTAGCACAGATACGCAGTATTTT. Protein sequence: CAWSVRRGLPSTDTQYF.

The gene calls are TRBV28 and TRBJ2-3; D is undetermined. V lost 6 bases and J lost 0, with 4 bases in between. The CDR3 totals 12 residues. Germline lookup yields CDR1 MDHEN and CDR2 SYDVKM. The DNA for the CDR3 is TGTGCCAGCAGGACTAGCACAGATACGCAGTATTTT. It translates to CASRTSTDTQYF.

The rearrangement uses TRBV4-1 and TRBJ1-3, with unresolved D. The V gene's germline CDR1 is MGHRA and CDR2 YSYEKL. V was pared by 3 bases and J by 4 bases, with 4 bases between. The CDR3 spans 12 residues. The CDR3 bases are TGCGCCAGCAGCCAGTCAGGAAACACCATATATTTT. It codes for CASSQSGNTIYF.

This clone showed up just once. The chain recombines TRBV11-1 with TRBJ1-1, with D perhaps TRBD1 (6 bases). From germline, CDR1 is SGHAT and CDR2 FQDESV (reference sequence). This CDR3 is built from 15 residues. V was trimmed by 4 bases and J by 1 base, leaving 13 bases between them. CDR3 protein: CASSWIQGGNTEAFF. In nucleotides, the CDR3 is TGTGCCAGCAGCTGGATACAGGGAGGGAACACTGAAGCTTTCTTT.

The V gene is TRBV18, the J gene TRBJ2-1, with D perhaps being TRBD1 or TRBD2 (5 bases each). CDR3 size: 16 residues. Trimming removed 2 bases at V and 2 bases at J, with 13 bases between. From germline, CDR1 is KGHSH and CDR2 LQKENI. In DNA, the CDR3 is TGTGCCAGCTCACCAAGTCCGGGGCCAACCTACAATGAGCAGTTCTTC. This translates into CASSPSPGPTYNEQFF. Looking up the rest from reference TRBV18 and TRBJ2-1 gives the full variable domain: NAGVMQNPRHLVRRRGQEARLRCSPMKGHSHVYWYRQLPEEGLKFMVYLQKENIIDESGMPKERFSAEFPKEGPSILRIQQVVRGDSAAYFCASSPSPGPTYNEQFFGPGTRLTVL.

The chain's CDR3 is CASSYTSAVQETQYF. Written as DNA, the CDR3 is TGTGCCAGCAGTTACACGTCCGCGGTCCAAGAGACCCAGTACTTC. The chain joins TRBV6-5 to TRBJ2-5; D gene ambiguous. V was clipped by 2 bases and J by 1 base, with 11 bases between them. The CDR3 contains 15 residues. Germline-derived CDR1 and CDR2 are MNHEY and SVGAGI.

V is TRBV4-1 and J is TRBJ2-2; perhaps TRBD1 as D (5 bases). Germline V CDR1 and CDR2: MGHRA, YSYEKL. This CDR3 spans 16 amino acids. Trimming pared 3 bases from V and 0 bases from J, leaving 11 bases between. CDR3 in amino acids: CASSHLTASNTGELFF. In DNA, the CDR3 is TGCGCCAGCAGCCATCTGACAGCCTCGAACACCGGGGAGCTGTTTTTT.

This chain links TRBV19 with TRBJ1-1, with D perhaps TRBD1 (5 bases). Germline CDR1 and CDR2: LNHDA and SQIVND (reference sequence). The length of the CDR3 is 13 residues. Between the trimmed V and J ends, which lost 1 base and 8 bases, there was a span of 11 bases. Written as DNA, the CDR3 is TGTGCCAGTAGTATAGGCCCCACAGGCGAAGCTTTCTTT. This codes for CASSIGPTGEAFF.

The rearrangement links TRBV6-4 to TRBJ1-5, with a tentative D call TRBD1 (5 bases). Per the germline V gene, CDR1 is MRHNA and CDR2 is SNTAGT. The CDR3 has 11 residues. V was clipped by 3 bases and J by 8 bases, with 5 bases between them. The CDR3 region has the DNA TGTGCCAGCAGTGAGGGGGAGCCCCAGCATTTT. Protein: CASSEGEPQHF.

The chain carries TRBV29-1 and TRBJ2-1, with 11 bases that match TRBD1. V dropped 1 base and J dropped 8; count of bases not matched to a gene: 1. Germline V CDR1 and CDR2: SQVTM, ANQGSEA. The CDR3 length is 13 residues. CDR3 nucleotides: TGCAGCGTTGAAGGGACAGGGGGCTATGAGCAGTTCTTC. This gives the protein CSVEGTGGYEQFF.

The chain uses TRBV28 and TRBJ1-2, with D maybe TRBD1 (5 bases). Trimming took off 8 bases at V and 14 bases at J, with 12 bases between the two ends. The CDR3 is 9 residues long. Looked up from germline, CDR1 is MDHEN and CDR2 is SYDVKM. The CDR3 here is CASGQTVTF. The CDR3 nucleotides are TGTGCCAGCGGTCAGACAGTTACCTTC.

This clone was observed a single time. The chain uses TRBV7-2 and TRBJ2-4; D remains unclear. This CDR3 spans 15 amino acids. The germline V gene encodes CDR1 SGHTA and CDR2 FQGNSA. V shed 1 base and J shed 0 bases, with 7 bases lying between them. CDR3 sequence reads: CASSLVGVAKNIQYF. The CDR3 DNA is TGTGCCAGCAGCTTAGTTGGGGTAGCCAAAAACATTCAGTACTTC.

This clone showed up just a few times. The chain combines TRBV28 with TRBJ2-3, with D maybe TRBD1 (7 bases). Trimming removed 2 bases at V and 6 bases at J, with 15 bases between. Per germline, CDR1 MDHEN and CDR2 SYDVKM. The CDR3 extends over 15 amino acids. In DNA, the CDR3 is TGTGCCAGCAGTTTAGAGGGCAGGGGGGCCGATACGCAGTATTTT. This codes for CASSLEGRGADTQYF.